Below, 26 T cell receptor beta chains from the same sample are listed, as sequenced in a study of blood T cell repertoires in COVID-19. The table came from immunoSEQ multiplex PCR; TCRdb's copy has only in-frame clones and leaves some out. The data contain about 160,000 clones, roughly 84% of them singletons. Sequencing was performed on peripheral blood. The receptors here all came from a man aged 55 to 69 who had recovered from COVID-19.

This chain connects TRBV10-3 to TRBJ1-1, with a possible D match to TRBD1 (5 bases). The CDR3 runs to 13 residues. The V gene lost 2 bases and the J gene lost 6 bases, with 10 bases spanning the gap. Germline V gives CDR1 ENHRY, CDR2 SYGVKD. The DNA of the CDR3 is TGTGCCATCAGTGAGGGAGACAGCGCTGAAGCTTTCTTT. Residues: CAISEGDSAEAFF.

The chain uses TRBV9 and TRBJ1-2; 9 bases map to TRBD1. V trimming: 4 bases; J trimming: 5 bases; junction bases outside the gene matches: 6. This CDR3 has 14 amino acids. CDR1 is SGDLS and CDR2 is YYNGEE in the germline V gene. The CDR3 here is CASSNGGTGYGYTF. The CDR3 DNA reads as TGTGCCAGCAGCAATGGAGGGACAGGGTATGGCTACACCTTC.

This sequence joins TRBV5-1 and TRBJ2-5; tentative D call: TRBD2 (5 bases). Per the germline V gene, CDR1 is SGHRS and CDR2 is YFSETQ. The CDR3 is 16 residues long. Trimming stripped 3 bases from V and 5 bases from J, with 20 bases between. CDR3 nucleotides: TGCGCCAGCAGCTCGCAAGGGTCCCTCAGAGGGGAGACCCAGTACTTC. Translation: CASSSQGSLRGETQYF.

V is TRBV6-5 and J is TRBJ1-2, with D tentatively TRBD1 (6 bases). The CDR3 is 16 amino acids. CDR1 and CDR2 (germline): MNHEY, SVGAGI. Trimming cost V 1 base and J 6 bases, with 18 bases left between them. The CDR3 sequence is CASSYLGGQKGDGYTF. CDR3 coding DNA: TGTGCCAGCAGTTACTTGGGTGGACAGAAGGGCGATGGCTACACCTTC.

The chain has TRBV18 and TRBJ2-7; D is possibly TRBD1 (6 bases). This CDR3 has 14 amino acids. Per the germline V gene, CDR1 is KGHSH and CDR2 is LQKENI. The V end lost 6 bases, the J end lost 0 bases, and 12 bases lay between the germline ends. CDR3 loop: CASSRGQSSYEQYF. In nucleotides, the CDR3 is TGTGCCAGCTCTAGGGGACAAAGCTCCTACGAGCAGTACTTC.

The chain couples TRBV28 to TRBJ1-2; TRBD1 aligns across 9 bases. Germline trimming cut 5 bases from V and 2 bases from J; bases unmatched to any gene: 9. Germline V gives CDR1 MDHEN, CDR2 SYDVKM. CDR3 size: 16 residues. The CDR3 loop reads CASSPRRQGGNYGYTF. The CDR3 region has the DNA TGTGCCAGCAGTCCCCGTAGACAGGGGGGAAACTATGGCTACACCTTC.

This rearrangement joins TRBV5-4 to TRBJ1-2; 9 nucleotides line up with TRBD1. Germline V gene sequence: CDR1 SGHNT, CDR2 YYREEE (reference sequence). Trimming at V came to 0 bases and at J to 6 bases, leaving 9 bases not matched to a gene. CDR3 length: 16 amino acids. The chain's CDR3 is CASSLVAKQGADGYTF. The CDR3 coding sequence is TGTGCCAGCAGCTTGGTGGCAAAACAGGGGGCAGATGGCTACACCTTC.

CDR3 protein: CASSLGTDPLSGANVLTF. The CDR3 nucleotides read TGCGCCAGCAGCTTAGGGACAGACCCTCTCTCTGGGGCCAACGTCCTGACTTTC. This chain connects TRBV5-1 to TRBJ2-6, with 7 positions matching TRBD1. Germline V lookup: CDR1 SGHRS, CDR2 YFSETQ. This CDR3 has 18 amino acids. The V and J ends lost 2 bases and 0 bases, in that order; junction bases with no gene match: 8.

The genes are TRBV5-3 and TRBJ1-1; no definite D call. TRBV5-3 is reported as an ORF; its role is uncertain. Trimming shortened V by 3 bases and J by 1 base, and 4 bases separated the two germline ends. This CDR3 spans 12 amino acids. The CDR3 here is CARSYRNTEAFF. DNA of the CDR3: TGTGCCAGAAGCTACAGGAACACTGAAGCTTTCTTT.

The chain joins TRBV3-1 (or the pseudogene TRBV3-2) to TRBJ2-5; 10 bases are a match to TRBD1. The V gene's germline CDR1 is LGHDT and CDR2 YNNKEL (reference sequence). J was trimmed by 7 bases and V by 1 base; bases with no gene match: 6. CDR3 length: 15 amino acids. Here the CDR3 reads CASSQGGGTGVTQYF. In nucleotides, the CDR3 is TGTGCCAGCAGCCAAGGAGGAGGGACAGGGGTGACCCAGTACTTC.

The V and J genes are TRBV3-1 (or the pseudogene TRBV3-2) and TRBJ2-1; D is uncertain. The CDR3 loop spans 13 amino acids. CDR1 and CDR2 from the germline V gene are LGHDT and YNNKEL (reference sequence). With 1 base removed from V and 4 bases from J, the gap between germline ends came to 5 bases. The CDR3 DNA is TGTGCCAGCAGCCAAGCAGGTTACAATGAGCAGTTCTTC. Its translation: CASSQAGYNEQFF.

The J gene is TRBJ1-1, the V gene TRBV2; 9 nucleotides match TRBD1. The CDR3 covers 15 residues. Trimming removed 7 bases from V and 1 base from J; junction bases left unmatched: 7. CDR1 is SNHLY, CDR2 FYNNEI, per germline. The CDR3 sequence: CASTYIQGANTEAFF. CDR3 nucleotide sequence: TGTGCCAGCACGTATATACAGGGGGCGAACACTGAAGCTTTCTTT.

The V and J genes are TRBV11-2 and TRBJ2-3; 10 bases are shared with TRBD2. Trimming removed 6 bases from V and 3 bases from J; junction bases left unmatched: 6. The germline CDR1 and CDR2 sequences are SGHAT and FQNNGV. CDR3 length: 15 amino acids. This chain's CDR3 is CASSQRGGLTDTQYF. CDR3 coding DNA: TGTGCCAGCAGTCAGCGGGGGGGCCTAACAGATACGCAGTATTTT.

V gene TRBV5-1 combines with J gene TRBJ1-2, with D tentatively TRBD1 (5 bases). V lost 4 bases and J 4 bases, leaving 11 bases between the germline ends. Germline CDR1 SGHRS, CDR2 YFSETQ. The CDR3 consists of 13 residues. This CDR3 reads CASSPDSSYGYTF. The CDR3 DNA sequence: TGCGCCAGCAGCCCCGACAGCAGCTATGGCTACACCTTC. Full variable domain (rest looked up from reference TRBV5-1 and TRBJ1-2): KAGVTQTPRYLIKTRGQQVTLSCSPISGHRSVSWYQQTPGQGLQFLFEYFSETQRNKGNFPGRFSGRQFSNSRSEMNVSTLELGDSALYLCASSPDSSYGYTFGSGTRLTVV.

The rearrangement joins TRBV2 to TRBJ1-5; TRBD1 agrees at 8 bases. V lost 7 bases to trimming and J lost 7 bases; unmatched junction nucleotides: 18. CDR1 is SNHLY and CDR2 is FYNNEI in the germline V gene. The CDR3 is 17 residues long. The CDR3 spells CASTPGSVQGVNQPQHF. The CDR3, as DNA: TGTGCCAGCACTCCAGGGTCGGTACAGGGGGTTAACCAGCCCCAGCATTTT.

The chain is built from TRBV6-2 or TRBV6-3 and TRBJ2-2; no reliable D call. From germline, CDR1 is MNHEY and CDR2 SVGEGT. The CDR3 consists of 14 residues. Trimming took 6 bases from V and 7 from J, leaving 15 bases between them. Here the CDR3 reads CASSPTFANGELFF. The CDR3 region has the DNA TGTGCCAGCAGCCCTACCTTTGCTAACGGGGAGCTGTTTTTT.

This chain uses TRBV12-3 or TRBV12-4 with TRBJ2-5; TRBD1 agrees at 7 bases. CDR3 size: 13 residues. V was pared by 5 bases and J by 4 bases, with 4 bases of the junction left unmatched. The CDR3 spells CASSLDRVETQYF. CDR3 in DNA: TGTGCCAGCAGTCTAGACAGGGTAGAGACCCAGTACTTC.

This clone was detected a few times. The chain is built from TRBV5-1 and TRBJ1-6; perhaps TRBD1 as D (6 bases). The CDR3 is made up of 16 amino acids. Trimming left V 2 bases short and J 6 bases short, with 15 bases between. Per the germline V gene, CDR1 is SGHRS and CDR2 is YFSETQ. CDR3 in amino acids: CASSLYRVGLNSPLHF. CDR3 in DNA: TGCGCCAGCAGCTTATACAGGGTAGGCCTTAATTCACCCCTCCACTTT.

This clone appeared a few times. The chain joins TRBV5-6 to TRBJ2-7; D is unclear. This CDR3 has 13 residues. Germline CDR1 is SGHDT and CDR2 is YYEEEE. V was clipped by 0 bases and J by 9 bases, with 13 bases between them. CDR3: CASSLVGLPAQYF. CDR3 nucleotide sequence: TGTGCCAGCAGCTTGGTTGGCCTCCCTGCGCAGTACTTC. The variable domain in full, completed from reference TRBV5-6 and TRBJ2-7, reads DAGVTQSPTHLIKTRGQQVTLRCSPKSGHDTVSWYQQALGQGPQFIFQYYEEEERQRGNFPDRFSGHQFPNYSSELNVNALLLGDSALYLCASSLVGLPAQYFGPGTRLTVT.

This sequence joins TRBV5-6 and TRBJ1-1, with unresolved D. The V end lost 2 bases, the J end lost 1 base, and 6 bases lay between the germline ends. Germline V gives CDR1 SGHDT, CDR2 YYEEEE. The CDR3 spans 13 residues. The CDR3 is CASSFSRNTEAFF. The CDR3 nucleotides read TGTGCCAGCAGCTTCTCCCGGAACACTGAAGCTTTCTTT.

This chain connects TRBV13 to TRBJ1-4, with D tentatively TRBD1 (5 bases). CDR3 length equals 14 residues. Trimming shortened V by 5 bases and J by 4 bases, and 11 bases separated the two germline ends. Germline CDR1 reads PRHDT; CDR2 reads FYEKMQ (reference sequence). CDR3 sequence: CASSRGKDNEKLFF. The CDR3 DNA reads TGTGCCAGCAGCCGGGGGAAGGATAATGAAAAACTGTTTTTT.

V usage is TRBV9 and J usage is TRBJ2-4; 9 bases agree with TRBD2. The CDR3 contains 17 residues. V lost 0 bases, J lost 7 bases, and 11 bases stayed unmatched. Germline V gives CDR1 SGDLS, CDR2 YYNGEE. The CDR3 DNA sequence: TGTGCCAGCAGCGTAGCTGCGGGGGGGCCCTTAGCGAACATTCAGTACTTC. This sequence encodes CASSVAAGGPLANIQYF. The full variable domain, with the rest looked up from reference TRBV9 and TRBJ2-4, is DSGVTQTPKHLITATGQRVTLRCSPRSGDLSVYWYQQSLDQGLQFLIQYYNGEERAKGNILERFSAQQFPDLHSELNLSSLELGDSALYFCASSVAAGGPLANIQYFGAGTRLSVL.

CDR3 bases: TGTGCCAGCAGTGTGACTCAACTCGGAAGAGCGACCCAGTACTTC. Translated, it gives CASSVTQLGRATQYF. This sequence joins TRBV2 and TRBJ2-5; D remains ambiguous. Germline lookup yields CDR1 SNHLY and CDR2 FYNNEI. The CDR3 spans 15 residues. The ends were cut back, 4 bases at V and 7 bases at J, with 19 bases in the middle.

The V and J genes are TRBV5-5 and TRBJ2-1; tentatively, D is TRBD2 (6 bases). This CDR3 contains 13 residues. Germline CDR1 SGHKS, CDR2 YYEKEE (reference sequence). V shed 5 bases and J shed 7 bases, with 13 bases lying between them. The CDR3 sequence is CASRTGAGNEQFF. The CDR3 region has the DNA TGTGCCAGCAGAACCGGGGCGGGGAATGAGCAGTTCTTC.

The J gene is TRBJ1-6, the V gene TRBV7-8; D remains ambiguous. CDR3 size: 13 residues. Germline V gives CDR1 SGHVS, CDR2 FQNEAQ. Trimming stripped 2 bases from V and 10 bases from J, with 9 bases between. The CDR3 DNA sequence: TGTGCCAGCAGCTTATGGGCGCGATCACCCCTCCACTTT. It is translated as CASSLWARSPLHF.

The rearrangement joins TRBV2 to TRBJ1-1; 9 nucleotides match TRBD1. CDR3 length equals 15 residues. Germline CDR1 SNHLY, CDR2 FYNNEI. With V trimmed by 2 bases and J by 6 bases, 7 bases remained unmatched. The CDR3 DNA is TGTGCCAGCAGTGAATTAGGACAGGGGTACGCTGAAGCTTTCTTT. Translating gives CASSELGQGYAEAFF.